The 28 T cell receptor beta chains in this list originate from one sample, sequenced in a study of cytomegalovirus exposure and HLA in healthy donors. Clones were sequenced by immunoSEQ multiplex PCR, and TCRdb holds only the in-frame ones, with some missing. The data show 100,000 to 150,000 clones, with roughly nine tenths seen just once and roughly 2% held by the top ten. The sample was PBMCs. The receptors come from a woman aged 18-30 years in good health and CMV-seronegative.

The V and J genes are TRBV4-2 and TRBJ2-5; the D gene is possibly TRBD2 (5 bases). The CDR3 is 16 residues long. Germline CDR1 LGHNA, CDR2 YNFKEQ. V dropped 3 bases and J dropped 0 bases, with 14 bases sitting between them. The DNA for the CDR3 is TGTGCCAGCAGCCAGCCTTCTACGGGGAACCAAGAGACCCAGTACTTC. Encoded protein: CASSQPSTGNQETQYF.

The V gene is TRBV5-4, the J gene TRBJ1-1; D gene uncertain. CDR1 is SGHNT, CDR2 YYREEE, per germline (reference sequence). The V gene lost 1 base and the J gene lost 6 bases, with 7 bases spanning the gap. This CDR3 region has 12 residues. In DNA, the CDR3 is TGTGCCAGCAGCTTGTGGGAGGCTGAAGCTTTCTTT. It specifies CASSLWEAEAFF.

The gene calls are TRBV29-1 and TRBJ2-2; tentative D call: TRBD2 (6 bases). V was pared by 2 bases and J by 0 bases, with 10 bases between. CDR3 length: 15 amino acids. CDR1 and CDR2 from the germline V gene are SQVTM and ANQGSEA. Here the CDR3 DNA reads TGCAGCGTTGAACCCCGGGGGACGAACACCGGGGAGCTGTTTTTT. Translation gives CSVEPRGTNTGELFF.

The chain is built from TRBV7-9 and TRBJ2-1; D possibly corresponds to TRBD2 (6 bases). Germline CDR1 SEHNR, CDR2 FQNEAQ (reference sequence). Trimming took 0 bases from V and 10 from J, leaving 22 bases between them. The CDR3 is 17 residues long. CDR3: CASSLARTGVVLREQFF. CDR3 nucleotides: TGTGCCAGCAGCTTAGCGCGGACGGGAGTTGTTCTCAGAGAGCAGTTCTTC.

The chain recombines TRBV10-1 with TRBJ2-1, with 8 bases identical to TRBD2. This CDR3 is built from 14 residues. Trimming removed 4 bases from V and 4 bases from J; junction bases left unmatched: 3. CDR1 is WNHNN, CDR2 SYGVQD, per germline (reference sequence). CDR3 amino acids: CASSAREVYNEQFF. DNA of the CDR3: TGCGCCAGCAGTGCGCGGGAGGTTTACAATGAGCAGTTCTTC.

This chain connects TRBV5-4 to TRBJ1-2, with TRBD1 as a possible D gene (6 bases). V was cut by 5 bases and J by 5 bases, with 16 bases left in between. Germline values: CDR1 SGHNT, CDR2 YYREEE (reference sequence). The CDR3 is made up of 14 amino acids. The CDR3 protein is CASSRDRDNYGYTF. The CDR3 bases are TGTGCCAGCAGTAGGGACCGGGACAATTATGGCTACACCTTC.

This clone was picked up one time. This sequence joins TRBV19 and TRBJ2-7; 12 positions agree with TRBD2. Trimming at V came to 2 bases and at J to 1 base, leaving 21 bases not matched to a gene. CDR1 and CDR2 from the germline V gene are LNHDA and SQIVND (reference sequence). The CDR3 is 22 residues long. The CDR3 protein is CASSIPKKTLAGGLNGSYEQYF. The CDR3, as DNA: TGTGCCAGTAGTATACCCAAAAAAACCCTAGCGGGAGGGCTGAATGGGTCCTACGAGCAGTACTTC. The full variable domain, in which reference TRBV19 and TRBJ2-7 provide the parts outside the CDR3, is DGGITQSPKYLFRKEGQNVTLSCEQNLNHDAMYWYRQDPGQGLRLIYYSQIVNDFQKGDIAEGYSVSREKKESFPLTVTSAQKNPTAFYLCASSIPKKTLAGGLNGSYEQYFGPGTRLTVT.

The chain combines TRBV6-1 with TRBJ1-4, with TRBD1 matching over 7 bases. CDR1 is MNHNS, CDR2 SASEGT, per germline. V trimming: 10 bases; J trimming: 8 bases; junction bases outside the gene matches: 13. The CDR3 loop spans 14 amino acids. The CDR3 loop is CATLGPSGGEKLFF. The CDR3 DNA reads TGTGCCACCTTGGGTCCGTCAGGGGGAGAAAAACTGTTTTTT.

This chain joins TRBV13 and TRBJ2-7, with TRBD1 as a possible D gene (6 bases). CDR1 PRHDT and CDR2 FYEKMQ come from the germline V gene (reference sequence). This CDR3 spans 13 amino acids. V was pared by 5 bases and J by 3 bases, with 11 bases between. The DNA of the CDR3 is TGTGCCAGCAGCCCAGGGGCAGGCTACGAGCAGTACTTC. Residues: CASSPGAGYEQYF.

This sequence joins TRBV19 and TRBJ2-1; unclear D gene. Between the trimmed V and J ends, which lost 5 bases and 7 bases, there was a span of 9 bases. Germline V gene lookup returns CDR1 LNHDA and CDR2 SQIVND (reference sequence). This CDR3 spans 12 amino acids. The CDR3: CASSFGVNEQFF. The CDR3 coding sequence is TGTGCCAGTAGTTTCGGAGTAAATGAGCAGTTCTTC. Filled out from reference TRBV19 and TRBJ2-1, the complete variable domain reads DGGITQSPKYLFRKEGQNVTLSCEQNLNHDAMYWYRQDPGQGLRLIYYSQIVNDFQKGDIAEGYSVSREKKESFPLTVTSAQKNPTAFYLCASSFGVNEQFFGPGTRLTVL.

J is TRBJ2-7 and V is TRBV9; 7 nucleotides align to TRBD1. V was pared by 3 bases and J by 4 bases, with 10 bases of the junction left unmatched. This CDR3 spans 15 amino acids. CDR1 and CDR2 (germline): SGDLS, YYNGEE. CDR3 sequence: CASSASPTGQYEQYF. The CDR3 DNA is TGTGCCAGCAGCGCCTCCCCGACAGGGCAATACGAGCAGTACTTC.

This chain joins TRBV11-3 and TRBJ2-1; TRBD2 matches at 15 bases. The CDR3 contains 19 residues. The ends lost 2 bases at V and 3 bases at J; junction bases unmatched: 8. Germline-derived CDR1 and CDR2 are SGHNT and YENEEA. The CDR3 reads CASSLTVGTSGRFYNEQFF. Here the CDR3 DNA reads TGTGCCAGCAGCTTAACCGTCGGGACTAGCGGGAGGTTCTACAATGAGCAGTTCTTC.

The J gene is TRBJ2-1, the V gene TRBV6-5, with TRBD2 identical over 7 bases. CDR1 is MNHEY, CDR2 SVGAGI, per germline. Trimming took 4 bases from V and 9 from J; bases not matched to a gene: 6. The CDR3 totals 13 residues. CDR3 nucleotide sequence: TGTGCCAGCAGTTCGACTAGCCGGGGTGAGCAGTTCTTC. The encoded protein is CASSSTSRGEQFF.

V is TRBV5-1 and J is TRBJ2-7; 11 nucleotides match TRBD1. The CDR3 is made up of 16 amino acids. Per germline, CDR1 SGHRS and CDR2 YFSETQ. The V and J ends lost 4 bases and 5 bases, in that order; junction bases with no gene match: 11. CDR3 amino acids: CASSPSPGQGADEQYF. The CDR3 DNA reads TGCGCCAGCAGCCCCTCACCCGGACAGGGGGCCGACGAGCAGTACTTC.

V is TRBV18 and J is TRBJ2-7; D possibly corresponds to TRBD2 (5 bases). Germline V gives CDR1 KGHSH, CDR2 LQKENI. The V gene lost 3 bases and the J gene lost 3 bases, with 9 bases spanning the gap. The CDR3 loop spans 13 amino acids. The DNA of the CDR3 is TGTGCCAGCTCACCGATAGACTACTACGAGCAGTACTTC. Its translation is CASSPIDYYEQYF.

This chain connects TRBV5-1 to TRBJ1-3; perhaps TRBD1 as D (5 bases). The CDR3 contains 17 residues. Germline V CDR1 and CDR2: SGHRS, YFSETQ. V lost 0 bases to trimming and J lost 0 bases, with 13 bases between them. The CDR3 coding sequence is TGCGCCAGCAGCTTGGTAGGGGTCGCCCTCTCTGGAAACACCATATATTTT. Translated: CASSLVGVALSGNTIYF.

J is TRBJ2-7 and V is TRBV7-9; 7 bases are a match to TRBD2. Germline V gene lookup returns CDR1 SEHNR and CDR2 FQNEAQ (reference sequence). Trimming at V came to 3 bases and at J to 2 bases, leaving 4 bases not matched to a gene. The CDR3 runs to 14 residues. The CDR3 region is CASSFGGSTYEQYF. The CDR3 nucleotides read TGTGCCAGCAGCTTTGGCGGGAGCACCTACGAGCAGTACTTC. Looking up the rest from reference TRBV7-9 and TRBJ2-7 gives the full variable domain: DTGVSQNPRHKITKRGQNVTFRCDPISEHNRLYWYRQTLGQGPEFLTYFQNEAQLEKSRLLSDRFSAERPKGSFSTLEIQRTEQGDSAMYLCASSFGGSTYEQYFGPGTRLTVT.

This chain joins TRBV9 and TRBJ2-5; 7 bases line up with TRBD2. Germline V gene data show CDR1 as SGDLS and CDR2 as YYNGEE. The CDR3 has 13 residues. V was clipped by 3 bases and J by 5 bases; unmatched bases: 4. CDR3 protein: CASSAGGGETQYF. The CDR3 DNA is TGTGCCAGCAGCGCGGGGGGAGGGGAGACCCAGTACTTC.

The CDR3 DNA reads TGTGCCAGCTCACCACCGGTAGCGGACCCTTACAATGAGCAGTTCTTC. Translating gives CASSPPVADPYNEQFF. The genes are TRBV18 and TRBJ2-1, with a possible D match to TRBD2 (6 bases). V was pared by 0 bases and J by 4 bases, with 13 bases between. Germline V gene lookup returns CDR1 KGHSH and CDR2 LQKENI. This CDR3 is built from 16 residues. Full variable domain (rest looked up from reference TRBV18 and TRBJ2-1): NAGVMQNPRHLVRRRGQEARLRCSPMKGHSHVYWYRQLPEEGLKFMVYLQKENIIDESGMPKERFSAEFPKEGPSILRIQQVVRGDSAAYFCASSPPVADPYNEQFFGPGTRLTVL.

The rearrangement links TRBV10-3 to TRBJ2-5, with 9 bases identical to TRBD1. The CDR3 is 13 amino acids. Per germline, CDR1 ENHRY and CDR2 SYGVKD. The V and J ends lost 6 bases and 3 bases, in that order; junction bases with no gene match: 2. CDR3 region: CAISGTGKETQYF. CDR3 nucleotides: TGTGCCATCAGCGGGACAGGGAAAGAGACCCAGTACTTC.

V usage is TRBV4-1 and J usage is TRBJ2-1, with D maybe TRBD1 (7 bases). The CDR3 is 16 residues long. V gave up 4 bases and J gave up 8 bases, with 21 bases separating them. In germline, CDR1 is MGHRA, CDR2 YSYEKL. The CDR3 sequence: CASSRLTGTASDEQFF. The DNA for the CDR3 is TGCGCCAGCAGCCGATTAACCGGGACAGCTAGCGATGAGCAGTTCTTC.

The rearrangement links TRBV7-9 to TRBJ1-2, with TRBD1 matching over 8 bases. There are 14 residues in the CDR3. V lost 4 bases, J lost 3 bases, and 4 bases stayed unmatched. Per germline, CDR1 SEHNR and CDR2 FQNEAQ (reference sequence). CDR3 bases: TGTGCCAGCAGCTCCGGACAGGGCCACTATGGCTACACCTTC. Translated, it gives CASSSGQGHYGYTF.

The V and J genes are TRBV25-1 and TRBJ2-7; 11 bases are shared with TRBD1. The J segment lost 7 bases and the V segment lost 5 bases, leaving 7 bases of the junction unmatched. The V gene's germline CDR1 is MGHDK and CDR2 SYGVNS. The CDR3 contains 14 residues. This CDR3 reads CASSWGQGVGEQYF. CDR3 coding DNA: TGTGCCAGCAGTTGGGGACAGGGGGTAGGGGAGCAGTACTTC.

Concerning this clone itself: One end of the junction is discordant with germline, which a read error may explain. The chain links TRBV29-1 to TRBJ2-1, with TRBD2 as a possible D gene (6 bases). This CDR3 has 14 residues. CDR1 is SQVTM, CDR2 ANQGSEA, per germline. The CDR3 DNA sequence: TGCAGCGTACCCGGGACTTCCTCCCACAATGAGCAGTTCTTC. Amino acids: CSVPGTSSHNEQFF.

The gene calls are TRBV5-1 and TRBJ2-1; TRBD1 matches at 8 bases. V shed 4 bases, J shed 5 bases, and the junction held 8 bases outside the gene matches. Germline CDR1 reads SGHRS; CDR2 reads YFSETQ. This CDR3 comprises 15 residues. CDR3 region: CASSVDRAGDNEQFF. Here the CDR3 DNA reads TGCGCCAGCAGCGTGGACAGGGCAGGTGACAATGAGCAGTTCTTC. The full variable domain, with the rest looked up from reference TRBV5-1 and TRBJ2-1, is KAGVTQTPRYLIKTRGQQVTLSCSPISGHRSVSWYQQTPGQGLQFLFEYFSETQRNKGNFPGRFSGRQFSNSRSEMNVSTLELGDSALYLCASSVDRAGDNEQFFGPGTRLTVL.

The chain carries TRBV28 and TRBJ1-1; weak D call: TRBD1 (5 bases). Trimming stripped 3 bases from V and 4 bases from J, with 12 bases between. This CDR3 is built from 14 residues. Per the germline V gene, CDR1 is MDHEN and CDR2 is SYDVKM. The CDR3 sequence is CASSFNVRGTEAFF. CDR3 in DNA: TGTGCCAGCAGTTTCAATGTTAGGGGCACTGAAGCTTTCTTT.

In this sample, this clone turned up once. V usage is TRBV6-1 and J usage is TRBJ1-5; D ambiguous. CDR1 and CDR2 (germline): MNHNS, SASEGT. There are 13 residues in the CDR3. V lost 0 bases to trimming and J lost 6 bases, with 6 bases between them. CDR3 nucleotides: TGTGCCAGCAGTGAAGCAATGAGTCAGCCCCAGCATTTT. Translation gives CASSEAMSQPQHF.

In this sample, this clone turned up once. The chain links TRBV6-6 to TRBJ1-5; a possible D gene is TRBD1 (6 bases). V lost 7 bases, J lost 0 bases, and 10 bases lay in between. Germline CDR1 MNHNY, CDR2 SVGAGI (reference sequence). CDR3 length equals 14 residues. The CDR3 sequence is CASTRGFSNQPQHF. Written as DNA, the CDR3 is TGTGCCAGCACCAGGGGATTTAGCAATCAGCCCCAGCATTTT.